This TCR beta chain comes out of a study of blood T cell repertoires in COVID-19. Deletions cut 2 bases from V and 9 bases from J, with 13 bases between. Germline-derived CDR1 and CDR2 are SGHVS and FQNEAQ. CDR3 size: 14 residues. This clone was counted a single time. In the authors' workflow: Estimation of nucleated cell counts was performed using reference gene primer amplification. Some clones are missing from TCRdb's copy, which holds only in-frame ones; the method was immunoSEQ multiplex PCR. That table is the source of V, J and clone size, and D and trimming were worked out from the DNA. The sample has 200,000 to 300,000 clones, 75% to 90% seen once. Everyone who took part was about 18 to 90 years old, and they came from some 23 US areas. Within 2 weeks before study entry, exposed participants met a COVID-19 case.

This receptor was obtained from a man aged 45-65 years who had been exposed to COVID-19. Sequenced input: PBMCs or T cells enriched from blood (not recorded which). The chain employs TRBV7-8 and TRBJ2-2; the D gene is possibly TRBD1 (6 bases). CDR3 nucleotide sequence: TGTGCCAGCAGCTTACTCAGGGGTGTCCGGGAGCTGTTTTTT. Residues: CASSLLRGVRELFF.